Many counts were recorded for the clone carrying this T cell receptor beta chain. MiXCR, applied by TCRdb to the multiplex PCR reads, yields one record per CDR3 protein. The data contain some 100,000 distinct CDR3 sequences, about 20% of them singletons. Samples came from axillary lymph nodes draining the breast cancer. The data belong to a study of breast tumors, draining lymph nodes, adjacent tissues. The clonotype originates from a female donor with breast cancer. Some clones in this sample may be carry-over from other donors' samples. Sequenced input: axillary lymph node tissue.

CDR3 sequence reads: CASSYSTTGELFF. The CDR3 DNA is TGTGCCAGCAGTTACTCGACCACCGGGGAGCTGTTTTTT. The rearrangement uses TRBV6-5 and TRBJ2-2; D remains unclear. Germline CDR1 MNHEY, CDR2 SVGAGI. Trimming cost V 0 bases and J 4 bases, with 3 bases left between them. This CDR3 is 13 amino acids long.